A single T cell receptor (beta chain) is shown here with its context. Losses at the gene ends were 0 bases for V and 5 bases for J; bases not matched to a gene: 6. The CDR3 is made up of 17 amino acids. Germline CDR1 MRHNA, CDR2 SNTAGT. Assay used: immunoSEQ multiplex PCR; TCRdb lists only in-frame clones, some missing. Among 490,000 or so clones listed, 85% to 90% were seen once. The data were obtained in a study of blood T cell repertoires in COVID-19. Study context: From T cells, B-cell-depleted T cells, or PBMCs came the material, which was cDNA or gDNA.

The V gene is TRBV6-4, the J gene TRBJ2-2, with 10 bases lining up with TRBD2. The sequence derives from a woman aged 40 to 49 who had recovered from COVID-19. The sample comprised PBMCs or T cells enriched from blood (not recorded which). As DNA, the CDR3 is TGTGCCAGCAGTGACTCTGAGCGGGAGGGCCAAACCGGGGAGCTGTTTTTT. Translated: CASSDSEREGQTGELFF.